This T cell receptor beta chain originates from a study of T-cell memory formation after mild COVID-19. TCRdb independently ran MiXCR on the 5' RACE reads; one entry per CDR3 protein. The sample yields around 83,000 distinct CDR3 sequences, more than 20% seen once. Germline CDR1 SEHNR, CDR2 FQNEAQ (reference sequence). The CDR3 contains 14 residues. Between the trimmed V and J ends, which lost 4 bases and 6 bases, there was a span of 16 bases. This clonotype showed up many times. The material sequenced was PBMCs or a T cell subset sorted from them (not recorded which). The gene calls are TRBV7-9 and TRBJ2-7; TRBD1 is a possible D gene (5 bases). The receptor's source is a man between 18 and 29 years old who had mild COVID-19 (a few samples of this study predate the infection). Cell type and time point are not known. The CDR3 sequence: CASSSTTGLSEQYV. The DNA of the CDR3 is TGTGCCAGCAGCTCCACTACAGGTCTCTCCGAGCAGTACGTC.